This T cell receptor (beta chain) was identified during a study of naive and memory T cell subsets. Study results and caveats: Diversity fell and Gini index rose from naive through CM, EM, EMRA.

After the first PCR, alpha and beta chain libraries were processed separately. Germline assignment: CDR1 SGHRS and CDR2 YFSETQ. V lost 0 bases and J 1 base, leaving 10 bases between the germline ends. This CDR3 region has 15 residues. The beta constant-region primer was an equimolar mix of two oligonucleotides covering TRBC1 and TRBC2. TCRdb used MiXCR to reprocess the UMI-ligation and nested PCR reads, holding one entry per CDR3 protein. The sample includes 130,000 to 150,000 distinct CDR3 sequences, 17% of them seen just once. Of note for this clonotype: What it recognizes is unknown.

This TCR was recovered from a human donor in good health. Sequencing used naive CD4+ T cells from blood. V usage is TRBV5-1 and J usage is TRBJ2-5; D possibly matches TRBD1 or TRBD2 (5 bases each). The DNA for the CDR3 is TGCGCCAGCAGCTTGGCCCCCGGGGCCCAAGAGACCCAGTACTTC. Amino acid sequence: CASSLAPGAQETQYF. Full variable domain (remainder filled in from reference TRBV5-1 and TRBJ2-5): KAGVTQTPRYLIKTRGQQVTLSCSPISGHRSVSWYQQTPGQGLQFLFEYFSETQRNKGNFPGRFSGRQFSNSRSEMNVSTLELGDSALYLCASSLAPGAQETQYFGPGTRLLVL.